These 9 T cell receptor beta chains were sequenced from one sample in a study of cytomegalovirus exposure and HLA in healthy donors. 13 Jbeta primers and 60 Vbeta primers were used for the PCR. Clones were read by immunoSEQ multiplex PCR, and TCRdb kept only the in-frame ones, dropping some. The sample lists approximately 70,000 clones; around 78% were seen once. The sample taken for sequencing was PBMCs. The receptor source for this set is a man aged 45-65 years in good health and CMV-seronegative.

DNA for the CDR3: TGCGCCAGCAGCTTGAGAAGTTCTACAGAGACCCAGTACTTC. It codes for CASSLRSSTETQYF. V usage is TRBV5-1 and J usage is TRBJ2-5; D is ambiguous. CDR1 and CDR2 from the germline V gene are SGHRS and YFSETQ. CDR3 length equals 14 residues. Trimming took 1 base from V and 4 from J, leaving 11 bases between them.

This chain connects TRBV19 to TRBJ2-7; TRBD1 agrees at 9 bases. Germline V lookup: CDR1 LNHDA, CDR2 SQIVND (reference sequence). Trimming removed 7 bases from V and 4 bases from J; junction bases left unmatched: 2. There are 12 residues in the CDR3. The CDR3 region is CASMDRGYEQYF. Here the CDR3 DNA reads TGTGCCAGTATGGACAGGGGTTACGAGCAGTACTTC.

This sequence joins TRBV7-9 and TRBJ2-7; perhaps TRBD1 as D (5 bases). V lost 0 bases and J 6 bases, leaving 9 bases between the germline ends. The CDR3 spans 13 residues. Germline V gene data show CDR1 as SEHNR and CDR2 as FQNEAQ (reference sequence). The CDR3 bases are TGTGCCAGCAGCTTAGCCCAGGGTCCCGAGCAGTACTTC. Its translation is CASSLAQGPEQYF.

The chain couples TRBV4-2 to TRBJ2-1, with D tentatively TRBD2 (6 bases). The V and J ends lost 2 bases and 3 bases respectively, with 11 bases between them. The CDR3 has 15 residues. CDR1 is LGHNA, CDR2 YNFKEQ, per germline. The CDR3 nucleotides read TGTGCCAGCAGCCAAAATTCGGGGGTCTACAATGAGCAGTTCTTC. This encodes CASSQNSGVYNEQFF.

The J gene is TRBJ2-1, the V gene TRBV28; 14 bases align to TRBD2. The germline gives CDR1 MDHEN, CDR2 SYDVKM. V gave up 11 bases and J gave up 10 bases; unmatched junction bases: 4. The CDR3 sequence is 12 residues long. The CDR3 nucleotides are TGTGCCGCTAGGACTAGCGGGAGGGAGCAGTTCTTC. Protein sequence: CAARTSGREQFF.

This clone was recorded once. The chain's CDR3 is CASSGAQRREERNTEAFF. CDR3 in DNA: TGTGCCAGCAGCGGAGCTCAAAGGAGGGAGGAAAGGAACACTGAAGCTTTCTTT. V usage is TRBV7-6 and J usage is TRBJ1-1; no clear D. Per germline, CDR1 SGHVS and CDR2 FNYEAQ. CDR3 size: 18 residues. V lost 5 bases to trimming and J lost 1 base, with 23 bases between them.

The gene calls are TRBV5-1 and TRBJ1-1; D gene ambiguous. The germline V and J ends were trimmed by 1 base and 1 base, with 5 bases remaining between them. CDR1 and CDR2 from the germline V gene are SGHRS and YFSETQ. The CDR3 runs 13 residues. The CDR3 here is CASSLTRNTEAFF. In DNA form, the CDR3 reads TGCGCCAGCAGCTTGACCAGGAACACTGAAGCTTTCTTT.

V and J are TRBV7-8 and TRBJ2-5; tentatively, D is TRBD2 (5 bases). Germline V gene lookup returns CDR1 SGHVS and CDR2 FQNEAQ. This CDR3 is 14 amino acids long. The V gene lost 5 bases and the J gene lost 0 bases, with 10 bases spanning the gap. DNA for the CDR3: TGTGCCAGCAGCGGACGACTATACCAAGAGACCCAGTACTTC. The encoded protein is CASSGRLYQETQYF.

This chain connects TRBV5-4 to TRBJ1-1; TRBD1 matches at 7 bases. The V gene's germline CDR1 is SGHNT and CDR2 YYREEE (reference sequence). The CDR3 covers 12 residues. Germline trimming cut 4 bases from V and 6 bases from J; bases unmatched to any gene: 3. CDR3 residues: CASSRQGAEAFF. CDR3 nucleotides: TGTGCCAGCAGCCGACAGGGAGCTGAAGCTTTCTTT.